The 9 T cell receptor beta chains below all came from one sample that was sequenced in a study of T cells in Graves' hyperthyroidism and ophthalmopathy (dated by TCRdb to between 2018 and 2021). The receptor library was made with multiplex PCR. Instrument used: Illumina HiSeq 2000. The TCR beta CDR3 regions were amplified from the RNA transcripts. The TCR CDR3 was subjected to a first round of RT-PCR using the HTBI primer set and the Qiagen OneStep RT-PCR kit. TCRdb redid the processing of the public reads, applying fastp at Q25 and MiXCR, and retained in-frame beta chains. Rows are combined by CDR3 protein, so each entry shows the most common genes and DNA. The sample profile shows 40,000 to 65,000 distinct CDR3 sequences; 48% of them were found once. The ten largest clones add up to roughly a tenth of the sample. The specimen sequenced was blood. The receptors were gathered from a woman aged 45-65 years with Graves' ophthalmopathy.

With respect to this clonotype: A junction boundary mismatches the germline segment, possibly from a read error. V usage is TRBV10-1 and J usage is TRBJ2-3, with D possibly matching TRBD2 (5 bases). CDR1 WNHNN and CDR2 SYGVQD come from the germline V gene (reference sequence). The length of the CDR3 is 15 residues. CDR3 region: CASSVGTSSTDTRYF. The CDR3 nucleotides read TGCGCCAGCAGTGTGGGAACATCTAGCACAGATACGCGGTATTTT.

This clonotype has ten or more counts. The chain couples TRBV2 to TRBJ1-2; D is ambiguous. Looked up from germline, CDR1 is SNHLY and CDR2 is FYNNEI. V was shortened by 4 bases and J by 1 base, with 10 bases between the two germline ends. The CDR3 has 14 residues. In DNA form, the CDR3 reads TGTGCCAGCAGTGCGGACGCCCTTAACTATGGCTACACCTTC. Residues: CASSADALNYGYTF.

This clonotype occurred many times. The rearrangement links TRBV11-2 to TRBJ2-7, with TRBD2 matching 12 bases. The CDR3 consists of 16 residues. The germline V gene encodes CDR1 SGHAT and CDR2 FQNNGV. V shed 5 bases and J 2 bases; nucleotides not matched to a gene: 7. The DNA of the CDR3 is TGTGCCAGCAGCCTACGACTAGCGGGAGCGGCCTACGAGCAGTACTTC. This gives the protein CASSLRLAGAAYEQYF.

This clonotype has a count of ten or more. The chain links TRBV6-6 to TRBJ2-1; possible D gene TRBD2, 6 bases. V lost 0 bases, J lost 10 bases, and 10 bases lay in between. CDR1 MNHNY and CDR2 SVGAGI come from the germline V gene (reference sequence). This CDR3 has 13 residues. The CDR3 region is CASSYSGRNEQFF. The CDR3 DNA sequence: TGTGCCAGCAGTTACTCGGGGAGGAACGAGCAGTTCTTC.

J is TRBJ1-2 and V is TRBV11-1; 10 bases are shared with TRBD1. The CDR3 extends over 15 amino acids. CDR1 SGHAT and CDR2 FQDESV come from the germline V gene (reference sequence). With V trimmed by 0 bases and J by 5 bases, 3 bases remained unmatched. The CDR3 spells CASSLAGTGAYGYTF. The DNA of the CDR3 is TGTGCCAGCAGCTTAGCCGGGACAGGGGCATATGGCTACACCTTC.

Notes on this clonotype: A much larger clonotype is one base distant, so this may be a read error. This chain connects TRBV28 to TRBJ1-5; possibly TRBD1 for D (5 bases). Germline V lookup: CDR1 MDHEN, CDR2 SYDVKM. V dropped 3 bases and J dropped 6 bases, with 9 bases sitting between them. The CDR3 contains 13 residues. CDR3 sequence reads: CASSFWGSQPQHF. CDR3 bases: TGTGCCAGCAGTTTCTGGGGGTCTCAGCCCCAGCATTTT.

This clonotype was found many times. The genes are TRBV4-1 and TRBJ2-1; no firm D call. CDR1 is MGHRA and CDR2 is YSYEKL in the germline V gene. The length of the CDR3 is 12 residues. The V end was cut by 1 base, the J end by 9 bases, with 7 bases between. CDR3 nucleotide sequence: TGCGCCAGCAGCCAAGGGAACGTTGAGCAGTTCTTC. Its protein is CASSQGNVEQFF.

This clonotype is medium-sized (0.01 to 0.1%) by share. The chain couples TRBV24-1 to TRBJ2-2; D unclear. CDR1 and CDR2 from the germline V gene are KGHDR and SFDVKD. The CDR3 totals 13 residues. The V end lost 11 bases, the J end lost 4 bases, and 13 bases lay between the germline ends. The CDR3 here is CASSGFVTGELFF. Here the CDR3 DNA reads TGTGCCAGTAGTGGGTTCGTCACCGGGGAGCTGTTTTTT.

This clonotype was recorded only once. The rearrangement uses TRBV13 and TRBJ1-1; TRBD1 agrees at 8 bases. This CDR3 has 15 residues. J gave up 11 bases and V 3 bases, and 14 bases lay outside the gene matches. CDR1 is PRHDT, CDR2 FYEKMQ, per germline (reference sequence). The CDR3 protein is CASSFPLTRGPRAFF. Here the CDR3 DNA reads TGTGCCAGCAGCTTCCCCCTAACCAGGGGGCCGAGGGCTTTCTTT.